Below are 25 T cell receptor beta chains sequenced from a single sample in a study of cytomegalovirus exposure and HLA in healthy donors. The PCR contained 60 Vbeta and 13 Jbeta primers. Assay used: immunoSEQ multiplex PCR; TCRdb lists only in-frame clones, some missing. The sample records 150,000 to 200,000 clones, about 65% being singletons. The sequencing input was PBMCs. These receptors all come from a girl aged 5 to 17 in good health and CMV-seronegative.

The J gene is TRBJ2-7, the V gene TRBV27, with D perhaps TRBD2 (6 bases). CDR3 length equals 15 residues. The germline gives CDR1 MNHEY, CDR2 SMNVEV (reference sequence). The V and J ends lost 2 bases and 6 bases respectively, with 17 bases between them. The CDR3 region has the DNA TGTGCCAGCAGTTTACGGGGAGGTTTTAGCTCCGAGCAGTACTTC. Protein sequence: CASSLRGGFSSEQYF.

The V and J genes are TRBV9 and TRBJ1-4; D is undetermined. The length of the CDR3 is 13 residues. V was shortened by 3 bases and J by 8 bases, with 11 bases between the two germline ends. The germline gives CDR1 SGDLS, CDR2 YYNGEE. The CDR3 here is CASSGSGVEKLFF. The DNA for the CDR3 is TGTGCCAGCAGCGGGTCGGGAGTGGAAAAACTGTTTTTT.

The chain links TRBV18 to TRBJ2-5; 8 bases align to TRBD1. Per the germline V gene, CDR1 is KGHSH and CDR2 is LQKENI. The V segment lost 3 bases and the J segment 4 bases; nucleotides outside the gene matches: 4. This CDR3 region has 14 residues. The CDR3 DNA is TGTGCCAGCTCACCGCAGGGGGCGGCAGAGACCCAGTACTTC. Its translation: CASSPQGAAETQYF.

This clone showed up just once. The rearrangement joins TRBV29-1 to TRBJ1-3, with unresolved D. Germline CDR1 is SQVTM and CDR2 is ANQGSEA. With 4 bases removed from V and 0 bases from J, the gap between germline ends came to 13 bases. CDR3 size: 15 residues. The CDR3 DNA sequence: TGCAGCGTTGTCGGGAGTAACTACTCTGGAAACACCATATATTTT. Amino acids: CSVVGSNYSGNTIYF.

This rearrangement joins TRBV27 to TRBJ1-5; D gene uncertain. Germline loops: CDR1 MNHEY, CDR2 SMNVEV (reference sequence). Trimming stripped 9 bases from V and 3 bases from J, with 18 bases between. The length of the CDR3 is 15 residues. The CDR3 spells CASSALTVSNQPQHF. DNA for the CDR3: TGTGCCAGTAGTGCTTTAACAGTCTCCAATCAGCCCCAGCATTTT.

In its sample, this clone was seen a few times. V is TRBV6-5 and J is TRBJ2-3, with TRBD2 identical over 7 bases. The CDR3 covers 14 residues. Trimming at V came to 1 base and at J to 6 bases, leaving 4 bases not matched to a gene. Germline V gives CDR1 MNHEY, CDR2 SVGAGI. This CDR3 is CASSYYAGDDTQYF. In DNA, the CDR3 is TGTGCCAGCAGTTACTACGCGGGGGACGATACGCAGTATTTT.

This sequence joins TRBV5-1 and TRBJ1-2; 8 bases are a match to TRBD1. The CDR3 loop spans 17 amino acids. J lost 0 bases, V lost 4 bases, and 11 bases had no gene match. Germline values: CDR1 SGHRS, CDR2 YFSETQ. The CDR3 here is CASSIDPGQDTNYGYTF. The CDR3 DNA sequence: TGCGCCAGCAGCATAGATCCGGGACAGGACACTAACTATGGCTACACCTTC. Full variable domain (outside the CDR3, taken from reference TRBV5-1 and TRBJ1-2): KAGVTQTPRYLIKTRGQQVTLSCSPISGHRSVSWYQQTPGQGLQFLFEYFSETQRNKGNFPGRFSGRQFSNSRSEMNVSTLELGDSALYLCASSIDPGQDTNYGYTFGSGTRLTVV.

The chain employs TRBV11-1 and TRBJ1-1, with a tentative D call TRBD1 (6 bases). CDR1 is SGHAT and CDR2 is FQDESV in the germline V gene (reference sequence). The CDR3 contains 13 residues. Trimming cost V 2 bases and J 7 bases, with 11 bases left between them. The CDR3 sequence is CASSLQGFGEAFF. Written as DNA, the CDR3 is TGTGCCAGCAGCTTACAGGGGTTTGGTGAAGCTTTCTTT.

The chain uses TRBV14 and TRBJ2-1; 7 bases fit TRBD1. The CDR3 totals 19 residues. Germline loops: CDR1 SGHDN, CDR2 FVKESK. With 2 bases clipped from V and 8 bases from J, the junction kept 21 bases outside the gene matches. CDR3 DNA: TGTGCCAGCAGCCAAACAAGACAGGGAATAATGATGATGGATGATGAGCAGTTCTTC. Amino acids: CASSQTRQGIMMMDDEQFF.

V and J are TRBV7-8 and TRBJ1-2; 8 bases match TRBD1. V dropped 4 bases and J dropped 4; count of bases not matched to a gene: 8. The CDR3 totals 15 residues. Germline CDR1 SGHVS, CDR2 FQNEAQ. The CDR3 bases are TGTGCCAGCAGCTGGACAGGGTCCCACCTCTATGGCTACACCTTC. This encodes CASSWTGSHLYGYTF.

The chain couples TRBV29-1 to TRBJ2-1; D is possibly TRBD2 (7 bases). The ends were cut back, 4 bases at V and 0 bases at J, with 16 bases in the middle. This CDR3 spans 16 amino acids. Looked up from germline, CDR1 is SQVTM and CDR2 is ANQGSEA. CDR3 amino acids: CSVGGGALSSYNEQFF. As DNA, the CDR3 is TGCAGCGTTGGTGGGGGGGCTCTAAGCTCCTACAATGAGCAGTTCTTC.

The chain recombines TRBV21-1 with TRBJ2-7; the DNA was not compared with TRBD2, the D call given in the table. TRBV21-1 is labeled a pseudogene. The CDR3 runs 12 residues. The DNA for the CDR3 is TGTGCCCTGCTCGAGGGTCCCTACGAGCAGTACTTC. This encodes CALLEGPYEQYF.

The CDR3 reads CASSSRGGDHGYTF. The CDR3 nucleotides read TGTGCCAGCAGTTCAAGGGGGGGCGACCATGGCTACACCTTC. J is TRBJ1-2 and V is TRBV27; maybe TRBD1 (6 bases). Germline V gene data show CDR1 as MNHEY and CDR2 as SMNVEV (reference sequence). The V and J ends lost 4 bases and 6 bases respectively, with 15 bases between them. The CDR3 runs 14 residues.

This clone was recorded a few times. In nucleotides, the CDR3 is TGTGCCAGTAGTGCCGACAGCCGAGGAAACACCATATATTTT. Amino acids: CASSADSRGNTIYF. The rearrangement joins TRBV19 to TRBJ1-3, with a possible D match to TRBD1 (5 bases). Germline V CDR1 and CDR2: LNHDA, SQIVND (reference sequence). The CDR3 is 14 residues long. Trimming took 5 bases from V and 4 from J, leaving 12 bases between them.

The rearrangement joins TRBV7-2 to TRBJ2-7, with D possibly being TRBD2 (6 bases). This CDR3 has 13 residues. Germline CDR1 SGHTA, CDR2 FQGNSA. Trimming removed 2 bases at V and 4 bases at J, with 9 bases between. CDR3 protein: CASSLLAGYEQYF. CDR3 DNA: TGTGCCAGCAGCTTACTGGCGGGGTACGAGCAGTACTTC.

The gene calls are TRBV10-1 and TRBJ1-5; tentatively, D is TRBD1 (5 bases). Trimming took off 4 bases at V and 4 bases at J, with 14 bases between the two ends. The CDR3 sequence is 15 residues long. Germline assignment: CDR1 WNHNN and CDR2 SYGVQD (reference sequence). The CDR3 DNA reads TGCGCCAGCAGTGTAGGTAGGGGTAGTAATCAGCCCCAGCATTTT. Protein sequence: CASSVGRGSNQPQHF.

The CDR3 nucleotides read TGTGCCAGCAGCTACCCCCGGTCGGTTGAAAAACTGTTTTTT. It codes for CASSYPRSVEKLFF. This chain uses TRBV5-8 with TRBJ1-4; no definite D call. Per germline, CDR1 SGHTS and CDR2 YDEGEE. The CDR3 consists of 14 residues. The V and J ends lost 3 bases and 7 bases respectively, with 13 bases between them.

This clone appeared a single time. The gene calls are TRBV5-1 and TRBJ2-1; 7 positions agree with TRBD1. Germline V gives CDR1 SGHRS, CDR2 YFSETQ. Losses at the gene ends were 4 bases for V and 2 bases for J; bases not matched to a gene: 6. The CDR3 covers 15 residues. The CDR3 DNA sequence: TGCGCCAGCAGCCGAGGGCAGGGGGCCTACAATGAGCAGTTCTTC. It encodes CASSRGQGAYNEQFF.

The V gene is TRBV7-8, the J gene TRBJ1-2; the D gene is possibly TRBD1 (5 bases). V lost 2 bases and J 7 bases, leaving 14 bases between the germline ends. The CDR3 covers 14 residues. Germline V gives CDR1 SGHVS, CDR2 FQNEAQ. The CDR3 region is CASSLFQGSSGYTF. For the CDR3, the DNA is TGTGCCAGCAGCTTATTTCAGGGTAGCTCTGGCTACACCTTC.

The rearrangement uses TRBV7-9 and TRBJ2-3; possible D gene TRBD1, 5 bases. The CDR3 loop spans 13 amino acids. Germline CDR1 and CDR2: SEHNR and FQNEAQ (reference sequence). V was pared by 5 bases and J by 6 bases, with 12 bases between. CDR3 loop: CASSRIGADTQYF. The CDR3 region has the DNA TGTGCCAGCAGCCGTATAGGGGCGGATACGCAGTATTTT. Variable domain in full (rest from reference TRBV7-9 and TRBJ2-3): DTGVSQNPRHKITKRGQNVTFRCDPISEHNRLYWYRQTLGQGPEFLTYFQNEAQLEKSRLLSDRFSAERPKGSFSTLEIQRTEQGDSAMYLCASSRIGADTQYFGPGTRLTVL.

J is TRBJ1-1 and V is TRBV16, with no clear D. In germline, CDR1 is KGHSY, CDR2 FQNENV. V lost 0 bases to trimming and J lost 6 bases, with 11 bases between them. The length of the CDR3 is 14 residues. The CDR3 spells CASSQSGGEPEAFF. The CDR3 DNA reads as TGTGCCAGCAGCCAATCCGGCGGGGAGCCTGAAGCTTTCTTT.

The CDR3 DNA is TGTGCCAGCAGTGATGTGAACAGGATCCCCTACGAGCAGTACTTC. Translated: CASSDVNRIPYEQYF. The V call is TRBV2, the J call TRBJ2-7; D perhaps matches TRBD1 (5 bases). The germline V gene encodes CDR1 SNHLY and CDR2 FYNNEI. Trimming pared 3 bases from V and 2 bases from J, leaving 14 bases between. The CDR3 totals 15 residues.

This clone turned up a few times. The chain couples TRBV10-1 to TRBJ1-5; tentatively, D is TRBD1 (5 bases). The V gene lost 10 bases and the J gene lost 9 bases, with 19 bases spanning the gap. In germline, CDR1 is WNHNN, CDR2 SYGVQD (reference sequence). The CDR3 loop spans 13 amino acids. CDR3 region: CATPGPQGMPQHF. CDR3 DNA sequence: TGCGCCACCCCGGGTCCCCAGGGTATGCCCCAGCATTTT.

The rearrangement links TRBV27 to TRBJ1-2, with 8 positions matching TRBD1. The CDR3 contains 12 residues. J lost 7 bases, V lost 4 bases, and 2 bases had no gene match. CDR1 MNHEY and CDR2 SMNVEV come from the germline V gene (reference sequence). The CDR3 coding sequence is TGTGCCAGCAGTTCGACAGGGGTTGGCTACACCTTC. It translates to CASSSTGVGYTF.

The chain uses TRBV27 and TRBJ2-7, with 9 bases matching TRBD1. The J segment lost 3 bases and the V segment lost 2 bases, leaving 5 bases of the junction unmatched. The germline CDR1 and CDR2 sequences are MNHEY and SMNVEV (reference sequence). The CDR3 sequence is 15 residues long. The CDR3 here is CASSLIGDRVYEQYF. CDR3 in DNA: TGTGCCAGCAGTTTAATAGGGGACAGGGTCTACGAGCAGTACTTC.